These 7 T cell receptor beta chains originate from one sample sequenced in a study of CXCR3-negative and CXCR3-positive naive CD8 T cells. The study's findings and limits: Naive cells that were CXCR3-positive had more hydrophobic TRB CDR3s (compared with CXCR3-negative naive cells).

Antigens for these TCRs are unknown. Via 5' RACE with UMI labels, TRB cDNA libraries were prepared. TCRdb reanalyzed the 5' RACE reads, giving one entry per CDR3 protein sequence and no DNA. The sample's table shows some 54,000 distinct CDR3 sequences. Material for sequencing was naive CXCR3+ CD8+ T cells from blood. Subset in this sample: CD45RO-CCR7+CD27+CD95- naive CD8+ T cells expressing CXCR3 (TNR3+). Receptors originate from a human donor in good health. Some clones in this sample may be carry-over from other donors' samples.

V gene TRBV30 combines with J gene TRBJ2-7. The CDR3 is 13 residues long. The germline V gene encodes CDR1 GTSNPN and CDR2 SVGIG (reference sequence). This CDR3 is CAWSGSGFDEQYF.

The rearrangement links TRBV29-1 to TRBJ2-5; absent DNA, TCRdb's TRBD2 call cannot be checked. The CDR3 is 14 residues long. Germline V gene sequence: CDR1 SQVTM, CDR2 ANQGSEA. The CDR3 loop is CSVVKRGAGETQYF.

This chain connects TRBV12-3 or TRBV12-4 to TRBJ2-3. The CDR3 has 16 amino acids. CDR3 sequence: CASSLSYTWVKDTQYF.

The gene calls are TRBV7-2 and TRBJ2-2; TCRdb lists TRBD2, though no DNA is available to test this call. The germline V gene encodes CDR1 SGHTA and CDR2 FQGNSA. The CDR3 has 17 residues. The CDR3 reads CASSSSGLAGGPGELFF.

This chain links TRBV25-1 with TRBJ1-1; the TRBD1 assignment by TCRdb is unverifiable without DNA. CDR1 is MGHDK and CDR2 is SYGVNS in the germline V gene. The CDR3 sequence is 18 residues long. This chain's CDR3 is CASSDIPSSRGMNTEAFF.

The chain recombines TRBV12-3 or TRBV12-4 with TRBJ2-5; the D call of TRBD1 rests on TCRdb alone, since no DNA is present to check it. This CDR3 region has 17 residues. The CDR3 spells CASSPWSYSTSQETQYF.

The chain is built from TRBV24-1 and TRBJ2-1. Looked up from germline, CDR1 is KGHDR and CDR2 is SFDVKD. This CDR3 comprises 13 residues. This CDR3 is CATCETNSNEQFF.